This TCR beta chain was recorded in a study of CD8 T cells in ankylosing spondylitis. Study-level findings and limits: Relatively scarce in peripheral blood, disease-linked clones were CD8+. Reactive arthritis synovial fluid and blood were previously reported to contain some motif variants. A TCR beta motif of about 8 highly homologous variants seemed to mark ankylosing spondylitis blood. As reported, disease-linked clones showed significant enrichment in matched ankylosing spondylitis synovial fluid.

CDR1 is DFQATT and CDR2 is SNEGSKA in the germline V gene (reference sequence). The V and J ends lost 1 base and 3 bases, in that order; junction bases with no gene match: 0. This CDR3 comprises 14 residues. This clonotype was counted between two and nine times. Its antigen is as yet unknown. Quantitative molecular-barcoded 5'-RACE generated the TCR beta libraries. TCRdb reanalysed the 5' RACE reads using MiXCR and keeps one entry per CDR3 protein. This table holds around 540,000 distinct CDR3 sequences, roughly 12% found once. This receptor was obtained from a male donor with ankylosing spondylitis. The sample comprised blood, either unsorted or a sorted T cell fraction (not recorded which). The rearrangement uses TRBV20-1 and TRBJ2-2; 9 nucleotides align to TRBD2. CDR3 amino acids: CSARGTSDTGELFF. For the CDR3, the DNA is TGCAGTGCTAGAGGGACTAGCGACACCGGGGAGCTGTTTTTT.